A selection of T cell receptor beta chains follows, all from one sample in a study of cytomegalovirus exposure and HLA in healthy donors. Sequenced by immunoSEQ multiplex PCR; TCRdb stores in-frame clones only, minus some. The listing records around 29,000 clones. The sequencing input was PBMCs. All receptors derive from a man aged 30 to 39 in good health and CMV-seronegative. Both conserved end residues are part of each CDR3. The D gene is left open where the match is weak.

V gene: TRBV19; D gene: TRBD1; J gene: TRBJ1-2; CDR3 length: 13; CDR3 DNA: TGTGCCACCGCCTCCGGGACAGCCTATGGCTACACCTTC; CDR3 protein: CATASGTAYGYTF
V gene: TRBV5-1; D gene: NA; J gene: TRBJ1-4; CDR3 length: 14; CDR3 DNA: TGCGCCAGCAGCCCTGGCGGGGGTAATGAAAAACTGTTTTTT; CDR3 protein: CASSPGGGNEKLFF
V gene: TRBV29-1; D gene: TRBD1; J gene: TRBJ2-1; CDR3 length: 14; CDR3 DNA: TGCAGCGTTATTAGACAGGGTACGTACAATGAGCAGTTCTTC; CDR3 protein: CSVIRQGTYNEQFF
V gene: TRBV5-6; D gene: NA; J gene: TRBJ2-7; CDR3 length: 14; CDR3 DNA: TGTGCCAGCAGCTTGGCGGGGGACTCCTACGAGCAGTACTTC; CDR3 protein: CASSLAGDSYEQYF
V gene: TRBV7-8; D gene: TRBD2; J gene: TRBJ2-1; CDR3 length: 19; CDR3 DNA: TGTGCCAGCAGCATAAGGGGACTAGCGGGAGCGAGTTCCTACAATGAGCAGTTCTTC; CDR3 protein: CASSIRGLAGASSYNEQFF
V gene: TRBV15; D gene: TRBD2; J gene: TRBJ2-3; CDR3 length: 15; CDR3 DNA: TGTGCCACCAGCAGAGTAGCGGGAGTCACAGATACGCAGTATTTT; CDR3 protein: CATSRVAGVTDTQYF
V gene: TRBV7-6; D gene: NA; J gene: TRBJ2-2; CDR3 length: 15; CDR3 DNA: TGTGCCAGCAGCTTAGCGCCCACTAGCCCCGGGGAGCTGTTTTTT; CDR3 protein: CASSLAPTSPGELFF
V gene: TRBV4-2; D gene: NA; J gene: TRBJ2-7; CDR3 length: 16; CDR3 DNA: TGTGCCAGCAGCCAAGTGGAGGGTTCCAGCTCCTACGAGCAGTACTTC; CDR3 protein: CASSQVEGSSSYEQYF
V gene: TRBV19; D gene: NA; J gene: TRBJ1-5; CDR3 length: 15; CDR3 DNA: TGTGCCAGTAGTATCTCTAACCTCTTCAATCAGCCCCAGCATTTT; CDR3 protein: CASSISNLFNQPQHF
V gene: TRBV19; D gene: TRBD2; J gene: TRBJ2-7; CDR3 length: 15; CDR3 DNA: TGTGCCAGTAGTATTGTAGCGGGGCTTCTCTACGAGCAGTACTTC; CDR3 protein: CASSIVAGLLYEQYF
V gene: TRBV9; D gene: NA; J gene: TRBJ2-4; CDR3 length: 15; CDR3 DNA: TGTGCCAGCAGCGTAGATGGCAGGGCCTCAAACATTCAGTACTTC; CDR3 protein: CASSVDGRASNIQYF
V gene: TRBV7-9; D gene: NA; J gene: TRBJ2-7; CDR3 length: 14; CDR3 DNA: TGTGCCACTACGGGAGACGTTAGCTCCTACGAGCAGTACTTC; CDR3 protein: CATTGDVSSYEQYF
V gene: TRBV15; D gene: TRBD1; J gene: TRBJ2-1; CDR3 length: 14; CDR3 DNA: TGTGCCACCAGCAGAGCGACAGGGATGAATGAGCAGTTCTTC; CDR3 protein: CATSRATGMNEQFF
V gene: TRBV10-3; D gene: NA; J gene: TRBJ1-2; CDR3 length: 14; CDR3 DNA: TGTGCCATCAGTGAGGGGGGGTGGAACTATGGCTACACCTTC; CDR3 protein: CAISEGGWNYGYTF
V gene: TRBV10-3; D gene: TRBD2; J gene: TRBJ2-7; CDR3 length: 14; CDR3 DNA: TGTGCCATCAAGGGGACTAGCGGGAGTGAAGAGCAGTACTTC; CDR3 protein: CAIKGTSGSEEQYF
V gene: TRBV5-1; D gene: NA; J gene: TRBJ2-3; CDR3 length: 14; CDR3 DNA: TGCGCCAGCAGCTCAGCGGGTCTCACAGATACGCAGTATTTT; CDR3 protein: CASSSAGLTDTQYF
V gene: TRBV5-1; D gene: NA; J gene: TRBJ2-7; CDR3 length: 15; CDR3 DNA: TGCGCCAGCAGTGACGCACTCGGAGGGCCCTACGAGCAGTACTTC; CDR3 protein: CASSDALGGPYEQYF
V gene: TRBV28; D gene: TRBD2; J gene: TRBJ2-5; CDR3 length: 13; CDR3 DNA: TGTGCCACCGGTAGCGGGCCTGCGGAGACCCAGTACTTC; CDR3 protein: CATGSGPAETQYF
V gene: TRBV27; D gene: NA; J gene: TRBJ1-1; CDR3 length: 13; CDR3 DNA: TGTGCCAGCAGTTTACTGTACAGCACTGAAGCTTTCTTT; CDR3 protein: CASSLLYSTEAFF
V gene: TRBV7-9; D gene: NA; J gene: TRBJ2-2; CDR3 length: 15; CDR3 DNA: TGTGCCAGCAGCTTAGCTGGAGTCAACACCGGGGAGCTGTTTTTT; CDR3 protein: CASSLAGVNTGELFF
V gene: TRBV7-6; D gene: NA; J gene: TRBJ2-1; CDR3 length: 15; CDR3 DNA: TGTGCCAGCAGCCTAGGACTCGGAACCTACAATGAGCAGTTCTTC; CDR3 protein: CASSLGLGTYNEQFF
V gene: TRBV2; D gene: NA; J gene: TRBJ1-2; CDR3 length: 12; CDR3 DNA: TGTGCCAGCAGGGGCCGCGTCTATGGCTACACCTTC; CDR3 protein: CASRGRVYGYTF